The TCR beta chain described here comes from a study of T cells expressing NK-cell markers. Study background: Sorted CD3+CD56-NKG2C+, CD3+CD56+NKG2C+ and CD3+CD56+NKG2C- T cells supplied the TCR beta repertoires. There were seven HCMV-seropositive donors and one seronegative donor among the eight sequenced.

Comments on this clonotype: As yet, its antigen is unknown.

The CDR3 length is 16 residues. TCRdb re-analyzed the 5' RACE reads; it lists each CDR3 protein once, without DNA. The sample includes over 350,000 distinct CDR3 sequences. Study results and caveats: In six donors, dominant NKG2C+ clonotypes were roughly 1.0-8% of CD8+ T cells.

The sequenced material came from blood T cells: a sorted CD56 or NKG2C T cell subset, CD4+ or CD8+ T cells, or bulk PBMC T cells (not recorded which). This chain links TRBV12-3 or TRBV12-4 with TRBJ2-1; the D call of TRBD1 rests on TCRdb alone, since no DNA is present to check it. This clonotype was obtained from a woman aged 45-65 years in good health. The CDR3: CASSLSSGQGLNEQFF.